These 18 T cell receptor beta chains came from one sample sequenced in a study of PD-L1 blockade in urothelial cancer (TCRdb year 2017). Library preparation employed the immunoSEQ multiplex PCR assay. The source is immuneACCESS, and TCRdb retained only in-frame sequences with V and J called. Part of the clones is not carried over; for the studies checked, unresolved V genes explain less than half of this, and the remainder is unexplained. The sample profile shows over 65,000 clones; approximately 80% of them were found once. The ten largest clones represent around 4.7% of the sample. Sequenced material: PBMCs, taken around atezolizumab (anti-PD-L1) treatment. The receptors derive from an older man with urothelial cancer.

V usage is TRBV27 and J usage is TRBJ2-1; the D gene is possibly TRBD2 (5 bases). The CDR3 spans 14 residues. Germline V gene sequence: CDR1 MNHEY, CDR2 SMNVEV (reference sequence). Trimming removed 2 bases at V and 7 bases at J, with 12 bases between. The chain's CDR3 is CASSLRGRGNEQFF. CDR3 in DNA: TGTGCCAGCAGTTTACGAGGGAGAGGAAATGAGCAGTTCTTC.

The gene calls are TRBV5-1 and TRBJ1-1; D gene uncertain. The ends were cut back, 1 base at V and 1 base at J, with 5 bases in the middle. CDR3 length: 13 residues. Looked up from germline, CDR1 is SGHRS and CDR2 is YFSETQ. The CDR3 coding sequence is TGCGCCAGCAGCTTGAATCGGAACACTGAAGCTTTCTTT. As protein: CASSLNRNTEAFF.

This clone has just a few counts. The gene calls are TRBV5-4 and TRBJ1-2; 10 bases line up with TRBD1. The V gene end was trimmed by 4 bases and the J gene end by 8 bases; junction bases not matched to a gene: 8. The CDR3 contains 14 residues. The germline V gene encodes CDR1 SGHNT and CDR2 YYREEE (reference sequence). CDR3 protein: CASSEGQGMWGYTF. The DNA of the CDR3 is TGTGCCAGCAGCGAGGGACAGGGGATGTGGGGCTACACCTTC.

The genes are TRBV27 and TRBJ2-7; TRBD1 agrees at 9 bases. Germline CDR1 and CDR2: MNHEY and SMNVEV (reference sequence). The CDR3 runs 14 residues. The V and J ends lost 8 bases and 7 bases, in that order; junction bases with no gene match: 12. CDR3 loop: CASGTGTGLREQYF. The DNA of the CDR3 is TGTGCCAGCGGAACCGGGACAGGGTTAAGGGAGCAGTACTTC.

Details on this clone: One end of the junction is discordant with germline, which a read error may explain. The chain recombines TRBV7-9 with TRBJ1-5; D perhaps matches TRBD1 (6 bases). The CDR3 is made up of 16 amino acids. The V gene's germline CDR1 is SEHNR and CDR2 FQNEAQ (reference sequence). This CDR3 reads CASSPDTGQGNQPQHF. In DNA form, the CDR3 reads TGTGCCAGCAGCCCCGATACAGGGCAAGGCAACCAGCCCCAGCATTTT.

The V and J genes are TRBV11-2 and TRBJ2-1; 7 nucleotides agree with TRBD2. V shed 0 bases and J 7 bases; nucleotides not matched to a gene: 6. Germline V CDR1 and CDR2: SGHAT, FQNNGV. CDR3 length: 15 residues. CDR3 sequence (DNA): TGTGCCAGCAGCTTAGATCCTGGGAGGGTGAATGAGCAGTTCTTC. Translated, it gives CASSLDPGRVNEQFF.

The rearrangement uses TRBV28 and TRBJ1-2; TRBD1 aligns across 10 bases. V shed 6 bases and J 0 bases; nucleotides not matched to a gene: 7. The V gene's germline CDR1 is MDHEN and CDR2 SYDVKM. The CDR3 is 16 residues long. The CDR3 region has the DNA TGTGCCAGCAGGCCGGGACAGGGGTACACTAACTATGGCTACACCTTC. Protein: CASRPGQGYTNYGYTF.

This chain connects TRBV7-5 to TRBJ1-2; the table names TRBD1, a call not compared with the DNA. TRBV7-5 is a listed pseudogene. The CDR3 extends over 16 amino acids. The DNA of the CDR3 is TGTGTCAGAACCCCTTCACGGAACAGCCCTAACTATGGCTACACCTTC. Translation: CVRTPSRNSPNYGYTF.

The J gene is TRBJ2-2, the V gene TRBV2, with TRBD2 matching over 12 bases. Germline loops: CDR1 SNHLY, CDR2 FYNNEI. The length of the CDR3 is 17 residues. J gave up 5 bases and V 5 bases, and 9 bases lay outside the gene matches. The CDR3 sequence: CASSPYRLAGETGELFF. The CDR3 region has the DNA TGTGCCAGCAGTCCCTACCGACTAGCGGGAGAGACCGGGGAGCTGTTTTTT. Drawing the rest from reference TRBV2 and TRBJ2-2, the complete variable domain is EPEVTQTPSHQVTQMGQEVILRCVPISNHLYFYWYRQILGQKVEFLVSFYNNEISEKSEIFDDQFSVERPDGSNFTLKIRSTKLEDSAMYFCASSPYRLAGETGELFFGEGSRLTVL.

CDR3 amino acids: CASSLPSGTTYTEAFF. CDR3 nucleotide sequence: TGCGCCAGCAGCTTGCCATCCGGGACAACTTACACTGAAGCTTTCTTT. This chain links TRBV5-1 with TRBJ1-1; perhaps TRBD1 as D (6 bases). Germline V gives CDR1 SGHRS, CDR2 YFSETQ. Deletions cut 1 base from V and 3 bases from J, with 16 bases between. The CDR3 contains 16 residues.

J is TRBJ1-5 and V is TRBV19; D gene unclear. Germline V gene lookup returns CDR1 LNHDA and CDR2 SQIVND (reference sequence). The V end lost 4 bases, the J end lost 2 bases, and 9 bases lay between the germline ends. CDR3 length: 14 residues. CDR3 bases: TGTGCCAGTAGTAGCGGGATTGGCAATCAGCCCCAGCATTTT. As protein: CASSSGIGNQPQHF.

This chain links TRBV5-1 with TRBJ1-5, with D perhaps matching TRBD1 (5 bases). Germline lookup yields CDR1 SGHRS and CDR2 YFSETQ. V dropped 0 bases and J dropped 2 bases, with 9 bases sitting between them. This CDR3 spans 15 amino acids. CDR3 sequence: CASSLEGFGNQPQHF. The CDR3, as DNA: TGCGCCAGCAGCTTGGAGGGGTTCGGCAATCAGCCCCAGCATTTT. Based on the CDR3 plus reference TRBV5-1 and TRBJ1-5, the full variable domain is KAGVTQTPRYLIKTRGQQVTLSCSPISGHRSVSWYQQTPGQGLQFLFEYFSETQRNKGNFPGRFSGRQFSNSRSEMNVSTLELGDSALYLCASSLEGFGNQPQHFGDGTRLSIL.

In its sample, this clone was seen once. The J gene is TRBJ2-3, the V gene TRBV27, with TRBD2 matching 10 bases. CDR3 length equals 17 residues. J gave up 0 bases and V 5 bases, and 8 bases lay outside the gene matches. Germline V CDR1 and CDR2: MNHEY, SMNVEV (reference sequence). The CDR3 bases are TGTGCCAGCAGTCACCGGGGACTAGCGACTAGCACAGATACGCAGTATTTT. Translated: CASSHRGLATSTDTQYF.

This clone was found once. The J gene is TRBJ2-7, the V gene TRBV14; D gene unclear. This CDR3 has 15 amino acids. Deletions cut 4 bases from V and 3 bases from J, with 16 bases between. Germline assignment: CDR1 SGHDN and CDR2 FVKESK. The CDR3 here is CASSPFGGTGYEQYF. The DNA of the CDR3 is TGTGCCAGCAGCCCGTTTGGCGGAACTGGCTACGAGCAGTACTTC.

V and J are TRBV6-1 and TRBJ2-1, with TRBD1 identical over 8 bases. Per the germline V gene, CDR1 is MNHNS and CDR2 is SASEGT. Losses at the gene ends were 5 bases for V and 3 bases for J; bases not matched to a gene: 6. This CDR3 is built from 15 residues. The CDR3 region is CASSKDRALYNEQFF. In nucleotides, the CDR3 is TGTGCCAGCAGTAAGGACAGGGCTCTCTACAATGAGCAGTTCTTC.

This clone turned up a few times. The rearrangement joins TRBV27 to TRBJ2-7; the match to TRBD1 covers 10 bases. J lost 9 bases, V lost 4 bases, and 6 bases had no gene match. This CDR3 comprises 13 residues. Germline loops: CDR1 MNHEY, CDR2 SMNVEV (reference sequence). The CDR3 bases are TGTGCCAGCAGTTCTGAGACAGGGGGCGGGCAGTACTTC. Translation gives CASSSETGGGQYF.

Here the CDR3 reads CATSLGGDGNTIYF. DNA for the CDR3: TGTGCCACCAGTTTAGGAGGGGATGGAAACACCATATATTTT. The chain is built from TRBV19 and TRBJ1-3; D might be TRBD1 (5 bases). Trimming cost V 10 bases and J 3 bases, with 16 bases left between them. This CDR3 has 14 residues. The germline gives CDR1 LNHDA, CDR2 SQIVND (reference sequence).

V and J are TRBV28 and TRBJ2-6; D gene uncertain. Trimming stripped 1 base from V and 0 bases from J, with 7 bases between. Germline assignment: CDR1 MDHEN and CDR2 SYDVKM. There are 16 residues in the CDR3. For the CDR3, the DNA is TGTGCCAGCAGTTTATTTAGAGGCTCTGGGGCCAACGTCCTGACTTTC. Translation: CASSLFRGSGANVLTF. The variable domain in full, completed from reference TRBV28 and TRBJ2-6, reads DVKVTQSSRYLVKRTGEKVFLECVQDMDHENMFWYRQDPGLGLRLIYFSYDVKMKEKGDIPEGYSVSREKKERFSLILESASTNQTSMYLCASSLFRGSGANVLTFGAGSRLTVL.